The 21 T cell receptor beta chains below were found in one sample sequenced in a study of CD8 T cells in Susac syndrome. Roughly 0.45 to 1 ug RNA was reverse transcribed with random hexamers. TCRdb reanalysed the immunoSEQ multiplex PCR reads using MiXCR and keeps one entry per CDR3 protein. Of over 150,000 distinct CDR3 sequences listed, roughly 92% are singletons. Sequenced material: CD4+ T cells from PBMCs. These receptors all stem from a human donor with multiple sclerosis.

The V call is TRBV27, the J call TRBJ1-5; the match to TRBD1 covers 7 bases. This CDR3 comprises 15 residues. Germline V gene sequence: CDR1 MNHEY, CDR2 SMNVEV (reference sequence). Trimming took 0 bases from V and 4 from J; bases not matched to a gene: 3. The CDR3 reads CASSLSTGRNQPQHF. CDR3 DNA sequence: TGTGCCAGCAGTTTATCGACAGGGAGGAATCAGCCCCAGCATTTT.

The chain carries TRBV7-2 and TRBJ2-7; 7 bases are shared with TRBD2. The V segment lost 3 bases and the J segment 7 bases; nucleotides outside the gene matches: 6. There are 13 residues in the CDR3. CDR1 is SGHTA, CDR2 FQGNSA, per germline. The CDR3 is CASSLRMGGEQYF. As DNA, the CDR3 is TGTGCCAGCAGCTTGAGAATGGGGGGGGAGCAGTACTTC.

The chain has TRBV5-4 and TRBJ2-5; 8 bases agree with TRBD2. V shed 4 bases and J 1 base; nucleotides not matched to a gene: 3. CDR3 length: 14 residues. The germline CDR1 and CDR2 sequences are SGHNT and YYREEE (reference sequence). The CDR3 loop reads CASSAGGVQETQYF. DNA for the CDR3: TGTGCCAGCAGCGCCGGGGGGGTCCAAGAGACCCAGTACTTC.

In its sample, this clonotype was seen once. The chain combines TRBV7-2 with TRBJ2-7, with 7 bases that match TRBD1. J lost 2 bases, V lost 1 base, and 2 bases had no gene match. This CDR3 spans 14 amino acids. Germline V gene data show CDR1 as SGHTA and CDR2 as FQGNSA. The CDR3 DNA sequence: TGTGCCAGCAGCTTAGGGGGACAGACCTACGAGCAGTACTTC. Amino acid sequence: CASSLGGQTYEQYF.

The chain joins TRBV4-2 to TRBJ1-4; D remains unclear. V was shortened by 0 bases and J by 7 bases, with 12 bases between the two germline ends. Germline CDR1 reads LGHNA; CDR2 reads YNFKEQ. The CDR3 loop spans 15 amino acids. In nucleotides, the CDR3 is TGTGCCAGCAGCCAAGATCTGACAATTTCTGAAAAACTGTTTTTT. Its translation: CASSQDLTISEKLFF.

Only one count was recorded for this clonotype. This chain links TRBV29-1 with TRBJ2-1; D possibly matches TRBD1 or TRBD2 (5 bases each). Trimming cost V 4 bases and J 2 bases, with 15 bases left between them. CDR3 length equals 15 residues. The germline gives CDR1 SQVTM, CDR2 ANQGSEA. The CDR3 loop is CSVATPGPTYNEQFF. The CDR3, as DNA: TGCAGCGTTGCCACGCCGGGACCCACCTACAATGAGCAGTTCTTC.

The count of this clonotype is one. The chain combines TRBV7-2 with TRBJ2-5; D is unclear. Trimming removed 4 bases at V and 4 bases at J, with 10 bases between. Germline-derived CDR1 and CDR2 are SGHTA and FQGNSA. The CDR3 has 13 amino acids. The CDR3 reads CASSSAIRETQYF. In DNA, the CDR3 is TGTGCCAGCAGCTCAGCGATTAGAGAGACCCAGTACTTC.

This sequence joins TRBV3-1 and TRBJ1-2, with a possible D match to TRBD1 (5 bases). This CDR3 is built from 15 residues. V was clipped by 4 bases and J by 1 base, with 13 bases between them. Germline V CDR1 and CDR2: LGHDT, YNNKEL (reference sequence). The CDR3 region has the DNA TGTGCCAGCAGCCTCCTGAAGAGGGGTAACTATGGCTACACCTTC. Protein sequence: CASSLLKRGNYGYTF.

The V and J genes are TRBV9 and TRBJ2-7; 8 bases align to TRBD1. This CDR3 comprises 16 residues. V lost 7 bases and J lost 2; bases outside the gene matches: 14. Germline V CDR1 and CDR2: SGDLS, YYNGEE. This chain's CDR3 is CASGPGQGRNPYEQYF. DNA of the CDR3: TGTGCCAGCGGACCAGGACAGGGTAGGAACCCCTACGAGCAGTACTTC.

The chain recombines TRBV21-1 with TRBJ2-5; TRBD1 reflects the table's D call only, with no check against the DNA. TRBV21-1 is termed a pseudogene. The CDR3 covers 15 residues. In DNA, the CDR3 is TGTGCCAGCAGCCCCCAGGGGGTCTCCCAAGAGACCCAGTACTTC. The encoded protein is CASSPQGVSQETQYF.

This clonotype appeared once. This CDR3 reads CASSNRGMNTEAFF. The CDR3 region has the DNA TGTGCCAGCTCTAACCGGGGGATGAACACTGAAGCTTTCTTT. This sequence joins TRBV18 and TRBJ1-1, with a weak D call TRBD1 (5 bases). The ends were cut back, 6 bases at V and 0 bases at J, with 11 bases in the middle. The CDR3 loop spans 14 amino acids. The germline CDR1 and CDR2 sequences are KGHSH and LQKENI. The full variable domain, rest sourced from reference TRBV18 and TRBJ1-1, is NAGVMQNPRHLVRRRGQEARLRCSPMKGHSHVYWYRQLPEEGLKFMVYLQKENIIDESGMPKERFSAEFPKEGPSILRIQQVVRGDSAAYFCASSNRGMNTEAFFGQGTRLTVV.

The CDR3: CASSSNLGDTQYF. The CDR3 coding sequence is TGTGCCAGCAGCTCGAACCTGGGCGATACGCAGTATTTT. V and J are TRBV7-8 and TRBJ2-3, with no clear D. Germline V lookup: CDR1 SGHVS, CDR2 FQNEAQ. This CDR3 comprises 13 residues. V lost 4 bases to trimming and J lost 6 bases, with 11 bases between them.

The chain couples TRBV2 to TRBJ1-2; D is unclear. V shed 6 bases and J shed 8 bases, with 19 bases lying between them. The CDR3 runs to 14 residues. CDR1 and CDR2 (germline): SNHLY, FYNNEI. In DNA form, the CDR3 reads TGTGCCAGCAGGGAGACTATGCAAGCCGCCGGCTACACCTTC. Amino acids: CASRETMQAAGYTF.

V gene TRBV29-1 combines with J gene TRBJ2-5; D remains unclear. This CDR3 contains 15 residues. Trimming took off 4 bases at V and 2 bases at J, with 17 bases between the two ends. CDR1 and CDR2 from the germline V gene are SQVTM and ANQGSEA. Written as DNA, the CDR3 is TGCAGCGTTGCGGAGTCCTCTTATGGTCAAGAGACCCAGTACTTC. It translates to CSVAESSYGQETQYF.

The V and J genes are TRBV7-2 and TRBJ1-4; TRBD1 is a possible D gene (6 bases). Germline CDR1 SGHTA, CDR2 FQGNSA. V was pared by 2 bases and J by 8 bases, with 15 bases between. The CDR3 runs 15 residues. The CDR3 loop reads CASSLSRGGREKLFF. The CDR3 nucleotides are TGTGCCAGCAGCTTATCCCGGGGGGGGCGGGAAAAACTGTTTTTT.

As DNA, the CDR3 is TGTGCCAGCAGTGGCGGGACAGCAACTAATGAAAAACTGTTTTTT. Its protein product is CASSGGTATNEKLFF. The V call is TRBV25-1, the J call TRBJ1-4; TRBD1 aligns across 7 bases. Per germline, CDR1 MGHDK and CDR2 SYGVNS. The length of the CDR3 is 15 residues. V lost 4 bases to trimming and J lost 0 bases; unmatched junction nucleotides: 2.

The rearrangement joins TRBV18 to TRBJ2-5; no definite D call. The CDR3 is 13 residues long. Trimming shortened V by 5 bases and J by 2 bases, and 9 bases separated the two germline ends. CDR1 and CDR2 from the germline V gene are KGHSH and LQKENI. Written as DNA, the CDR3 is TGTGCCAGCTCAGCCGACGTTCAAGAGACCCAGTACTTC. Translated: CASSADVQETQYF.

The chain has TRBV7-2 and TRBJ2-2, with D perhaps being TRBD1 or TRBD2 (5 bases each). The germline V and J ends were trimmed by 1 base and 5 bases, with 8 bases remaining between them. The length of the CDR3 is 14 residues. Germline values: CDR1 SGHTA, CDR2 FQGNSA. The CDR3 DNA follows: TGTGCCAGCAGCTTAGTTTGGGGGACCGGGGAGCTGTTTTTT. Protein product: CASSLVWGTGELFF.

This clonotype was seen only once. The V and J genes are TRBV12-3 or TRBV12-4 and TRBJ1-2; weak D call: TRBD1 (5 bases). CDR3 size: 14 residues. The ends were cut back, 7 bases at V and 5 bases at J, with 17 bases in the middle. CDR3 amino acids: CASTQRGRDYGYTF. The DNA for the CDR3 is TGTGCCAGCACCCAGAGGGGCAGGGATTATGGCTACACCTTC.

The chain employs TRBV3-1 and TRBJ1-1; weak D call: TRBD1 (6 bases). The CDR3 consists of 12 residues. Germline V CDR1 and CDR2: LGHDT, YNNKEL (reference sequence). V was cut by 7 bases and J by 4 bases, with 10 bases left in between. The CDR3 here is CASMGGGTEAFF. DNA for the CDR3: TGTGCCAGCATGGGAGGGGGCACTGAAGCTTTCTTT.

The rearrangement links TRBV6-1 to TRBJ1-2; D is ambiguous. V was trimmed by 3 bases and J by 0 bases, leaving 14 bases between them. Germline assignment: CDR1 MNHNS and CDR2 SASEGT. This CDR3 is built from 16 residues. The chain's CDR3 is CASSEHTEKSNYGYTF. The DNA of the CDR3 is TGTGCCAGCAGTGAGCACACGGAGAAATCTAACTATGGCTACACCTTC.